The 28 T cell receptor beta chains given below trace back to one sample, sequenced in a study of CD4 T cells in relation to SARS-CoV-2 and coronaviruses. Their target antigens are unknown. The table came from immunoSEQ multiplex PCR; TCRdb's copy has only in-frame clones and leaves some out. The sample has about 43,000 clones, almost 85% seen once. The specimen sequenced was naive CD4+ T cells from PBMCs, cultured in vitro. Noted subset: naive CD4+ T cells isolated by negative enrichment. The receptors derive from an adult with COVID-19.

This clone was observed once. The chain recombines TRBV11-1 with TRBJ2-7; D gene uncertain. V lost 4 bases and J 2 bases, leaving 15 bases between the germline ends. CDR1 and CDR2 (germline): SGHAT, FQDESV (reference sequence). The CDR3 extends over 15 amino acids. CDR3 in DNA: TGTGCCAGCAGCTACACACGAACAGCGACCTACGAGCAGTACTTC. Protein: CASSYTRTATYEQYF.

The chain has TRBV27 and TRBJ2-7; D is undetermined. The CDR3 has 12 residues. V lost 4 bases, J lost 0 bases, and 4 bases lay in between. Germline V gene data show CDR1 as MNHEY and CDR2 as SMNVEV (reference sequence). In DNA, the CDR3 is TGTGCCAGCAGTTCCCGCTCCTACGAGCAGTACTTC. Amino acids: CASSSRSYEQYF.

V gene TRBV18 combines with J gene TRBJ2-7; 7 positions agree with TRBD1. J lost 3 bases, V lost 2 bases, and 7 bases had no gene match. The germline V gene encodes CDR1 KGHSH and CDR2 LQKENI. There are 15 residues in the CDR3. The CDR3 DNA reads TGTGCCAGCTCACCAGGGGACAGATTGGGCTACGAGCAGTACTTC. It translates to CASSPGDRLGYEQYF.

This sequence joins TRBV7-3 and TRBJ2-1; TRBD2 aligns across 10 bases. V shed 1 base, J shed 7 bases, and the junction held 16 bases outside the gene matches. The CDR3 has 19 amino acids. Germline V CDR1 and CDR2: SGHTA, FQGTGA. The CDR3 region is CASSLRGTAGGPFINEQFF. CDR3 coding DNA: TGTGCCAGCAGCTTAAGGGGGACAGCGGGAGGGCCGTTTATAAATGAGCAGTTCTTC.

This chain joins TRBV28 and TRBJ1-2; a possible D gene is TRBD1 (5 bases). V was shortened by 2 bases and J by 4 bases, with 14 bases between the two germline ends. CDR1 is MDHEN and CDR2 is SYDVKM in the germline V gene. The CDR3 runs 15 residues. CDR3 sequence reads: CASSLPLRAAYGYTF. For the CDR3, the DNA is TGTGCCAGCAGTTTACCACTCAGGGCGGCCTATGGCTACACCTTC.

This clone has just a few counts. The chain has TRBV30 and TRBJ2-2; D call uncertain. CDR3 length: 10 amino acids. From germline, CDR1 is GTSNPN and CDR2 SVGIG (reference sequence). V lost 2 bases and J 8 bases, leaving 3 bases between the germline ends. Here the CDR3 DNA reads TGTGCCTGGAGTAGGGGGGAGCTGTTTTTT. This gives the protein CAWSRGELFF.

The chain combines TRBV28 with TRBJ2-5; 9 bases map to TRBD2. CDR3 length: 19 residues. The germline V gene has CDR1 MDHEN and CDR2 SYDVKM. Trimming at V came to 1 base and at J to 2 bases, leaving 14 bases not matched to a gene. CDR3 bases: TGTGCCAGCAGTTTATACCCAAACCTCCGACTAGCGGAACAAGAGACCCAGTACTTC. Amino acids: CASSLYPNLRLAEQETQYF.

The chain has TRBV2 and TRBJ2-7; D may be TRBD2 (6 bases). The CDR3 is 15 amino acids. The V end was cut by 4 bases, the J end by 1 base, with 14 bases between. Looked up from germline, CDR1 is SNHLY and CDR2 is FYNNEI. CDR3 amino acids: CASSGPLGLSYEQYF. In DNA form, the CDR3 reads TGTGCCAGCAGTGGGCCACTGGGACTTTCCTACGAGCAGTACTTC.

The CDR3 nucleotides are TGCGCCAGCAGCCAAGAAAAGGAGGACAGGGGGAGAAACACCATATATTTT. This codes for CASSQEKEDRGRNTIYF. V gene TRBV4-1 combines with J gene TRBJ1-3; 10 bases fit TRBD1. Germline lookup yields CDR1 MGHRA and CDR2 YSYEKL. The V gene end was trimmed by 0 bases and the J gene end by 5 bases; junction bases not matched to a gene: 7. The CDR3 is 17 residues long.

J is TRBJ2-1 and V is TRBV5-4, with 10 bases matching TRBD1. From germline, CDR1 is SGHNT and CDR2 YYREEE (reference sequence). The CDR3 has 18 residues. J was trimmed by 5 bases and V by 2 bases; bases with no gene match: 13. The CDR3 protein is CASSFGFLGQGRDNEQFF. The CDR3 nucleotides read TGTGCCAGCAGCTTTGGCTTTCTGGGACAGGGGAGGGACAATGAGCAGTTCTTC.

The CDR3 region is CATSDPGGTPYEQYF. The CDR3 nucleotides are TGTGCCACCAGTGACCCTGGAGGAACCCCCTACGAGCAGTACTTC. This chain connects TRBV24-1 to TRBJ2-7; D is possibly TRBD2 (5 bases). Per the germline V gene, CDR1 is KGHDR and CDR2 is SFDVKD. V shed 4 bases and J shed 2 bases, with 14 bases lying between them. This CDR3 contains 15 residues.

This clone has a single count. The rearrangement uses TRBV10-3 and TRBJ2-7; TRBD1 agrees at 9 bases. The CDR3 totals 13 residues. Germline values: CDR1 ENHRY, CDR2 SYGVKD. Losses at the gene ends were 8 bases for V and 7 bases for J; bases not matched to a gene: 9. The CDR3 nucleotides read TGTGCCATCGACAGGGGTGACAGGGGGGAGCAGTACTTC. It encodes CAIDRGDRGEQYF.

The chain has TRBV21-1 and TRBJ2-7. TRBV21-1 is given as a pseudogene. The CDR3 spans 15 residues. The CDR3 loop is CASSKKTRDGDEQYF. Here the CDR3 DNA reads TGTGCCAGCAGCAAAAAAACCCGGGACGGAGACGAGCAGTACTTC.

In this sample, this clone turned up a few times. This rearrangement joins TRBV3-1 (or the pseudogene TRBV3-2) to TRBJ2-5; 11 positions match TRBD2. J lost 5 bases, V lost 6 bases, and 8 bases had no gene match. This CDR3 comprises 15 residues. Germline V gene sequence: CDR1 LGHDT, CDR2 YNNKEL (reference sequence). The CDR3 region has the DNA TGTGCCAGCAGTCCTAGCGGGAGGTTCGGGGAGACCCAGTACTTC. It is translated as CASSPSGRFGETQYF.

The chain employs TRBV2 and TRBJ2-3, with D tentatively TRBD2 (5 bases). This CDR3 contains 16 residues. Per the germline V gene, CDR1 is SNHLY and CDR2 is FYNNEI. With 6 bases removed from V and 0 bases from J, the gap between germline ends came to 16 bases. In DNA form, the CDR3 reads TGTGCCAGCAGCCTCCGTGGTGGACTTAGCACAGATACGCAGTATTTT. It specifies CASSLRGGLSTDTQYF.

The gene calls are TRBV28 and TRBJ1-1; 9 bases match TRBD1. V dropped 8 bases and J dropped 7; count of bases not matched to a gene: 14. The V gene's germline CDR1 is MDHEN and CDR2 SYDVKM. The CDR3 covers 15 residues. The CDR3 DNA reads as TGTGCCAGCGGACTTACGGGACAGGGAAGGGGTGAAGCTTTCTTT. It codes for CASGLTGQGRGEAFF.

The rearrangement links TRBV10-3 to TRBJ2-1; 15 bases line up with TRBD2. The V and J ends lost 1 base and 4 bases, in that order; junction bases with no gene match: 23. This CDR3 has 24 amino acids. Per the germline V gene, CDR1 is ENHRY and CDR2 is SYGVKD. This CDR3 is CAISEYGQGRRGTSGRQEYNEQFF. The CDR3 region has the DNA TGTGCCATCAGTGAGTACGGACAGGGAAGACGGGGGACTAGCGGGAGGCAGGAATACAATGAGCAGTTCTTC.

The chain combines TRBV28 with TRBJ2-3, with 8 bases matching TRBD2. This CDR3 is built from 13 residues. Looked up from germline, CDR1 is MDHEN and CDR2 is SYDVKM. V shed 5 bases, J shed 5 bases, and the junction held 3 bases outside the gene matches. The CDR3 sequence: CASSPGGQDTQYF. CDR3 nucleotide sequence: TGTGCCAGCAGTCCGGGGGGGCAAGATACGCAGTATTTT.

The chain couples TRBV14 to TRBJ2-7, with D possibly TRBD2 on 5 matching bases. V was cut by 4 bases and J by 7 bases, with 14 bases left in between. This CDR3 region has 13 residues. Per the germline V gene, CDR1 is SGHDN and CDR2 is FVKESK. CDR3 sequence: CASSLSVNTEQYF. The CDR3 region has the DNA TGTGCCAGCAGCCTTAGCGTTAATACGGAGCAGTACTTC.

The genes are TRBV7-3 and TRBJ2-1; 7 bases match TRBD2. In germline, CDR1 is SGHTA, CDR2 FQGTGA. This CDR3 is built from 15 residues. Unmatched junction bases numbered 8, after V lost 6 bases and J lost 3 bases. The CDR3 nucleotides read TGTGCCAGCAGTTTGAGCGGGATTGGCTACAATGAGCAGTTCTTC. It is translated as CASSLSGIGYNEQFF.

The rearrangement uses TRBV7-8 and TRBJ1-1; D remains unclear. The CDR3 is 15 amino acids. V lost 5 bases to trimming and J lost 8 bases, with 21 bases between them. Germline V gene sequence: CDR1 SGHVS, CDR2 FQNEAQ. The CDR3 bases are TGTGCCAGCAGCCCAAAGGAGTTTAGTAAGGTGGAAGCTTTCTTT. It specifies CASSPKEFSKVEAFF.

The rearrangement joins TRBV14 to TRBJ2-3; 7 bases align to TRBD2. CDR1 SGHDN and CDR2 FVKESK come from the germline V gene. The junction had 3 bases not matched to a gene; V was cut back by 5 bases and J by 1 base. The CDR3 loop spans 14 amino acids. The CDR3 bases are TGTGCCAGCAGCAACACTAGCGGCACAGATACGCAGTATTTT. It is translated as CASSNTSGTDTQYF.

The chain links TRBV11-1 to TRBJ2-7; D gene uncertain. Trimming removed 1 base from V and 3 bases from J, with 4 bases in between. The CDR3 is 12 residues long. Germline assignment: CDR1 SGHAT and CDR2 FQDESV (reference sequence). In DNA form, the CDR3 reads TGTGCCAGCAGCTTAGGGCGCTACGAGCAGTACTTC. This sequence encodes CASSLGRYEQYF.

This chain links TRBV7-3 with TRBJ2-1; TRBD2 matches 13 bases. V was clipped by 5 bases and J by 5 bases; unmatched bases: 6. From germline, CDR1 is SGHTA and CDR2 FQGTGA. The CDR3 is 16 amino acids. CDR3 sequence reads: CASSHSGLAGNNEQFF. CDR3 DNA sequence: TGTGCCAGCAGCCACTCGGGACTAGCGGGAAACAATGAGCAGTTCTTC.

The genes are TRBV6-4 and TRBJ2-1; 7 bases fit TRBD2. The length of the CDR3 is 15 residues. Germline lookup yields CDR1 MRHNA and CDR2 SNTAGT. V was pared by 2 bases and J by 2 bases, with 3 bases of the junction left unmatched. Here the CDR3 reads CASSDPRGAYNEQFF. CDR3 DNA sequence: TGTGCCAGCAGTGACCCCCGGGGGGCCTACAATGAGCAGTTCTTC.

V usage is TRBV5-6 and J usage is TRBJ1-2, with 8 bases fitting TRBD1. This CDR3 comprises 15 residues. V was pared by 0 bases and J by 8 bases, with 9 bases of the junction left unmatched. Germline assignment: CDR1 SGHDT and CDR2 YYEEEE. DNA of the CDR3: TGTGCCAGCAGCTTGGTCAGGGGGCTCGGGGAAGGCTACACCTTC. It encodes CASSLVRGLGEGYTF.

The chain recombines TRBV5-1 with TRBJ2-7, with 9 bases aligning to TRBD1. CDR1 is SGHRS, CDR2 YFSETQ, per germline. The CDR3 has 16 amino acids. Trimming at V came to 2 bases and at J to 2 bases, leaving 8 bases not matched to a gene. CDR3 amino acids: CASSFRGTGLTYEQYF. In DNA, the CDR3 is TGCGCCAGCAGCTTTCGAGGGACAGGGCTTACCTACGAGCAGTACTTC.

J is TRBJ2-1 and V is TRBV27; no definite D call. CDR3 length: 16 residues. With 6 bases removed from V and 4 bases from J, the gap between germline ends came to 19 bases. Looked up from germline, CDR1 is MNHEY and CDR2 is SMNVEV (reference sequence). CDR3 nucleotides: TGTGCCAGCAGCCGCGGTGGATGGTACCAGTACAATGAGCAGTTCTTC. Protein: CASSRGGWYQYNEQFF.